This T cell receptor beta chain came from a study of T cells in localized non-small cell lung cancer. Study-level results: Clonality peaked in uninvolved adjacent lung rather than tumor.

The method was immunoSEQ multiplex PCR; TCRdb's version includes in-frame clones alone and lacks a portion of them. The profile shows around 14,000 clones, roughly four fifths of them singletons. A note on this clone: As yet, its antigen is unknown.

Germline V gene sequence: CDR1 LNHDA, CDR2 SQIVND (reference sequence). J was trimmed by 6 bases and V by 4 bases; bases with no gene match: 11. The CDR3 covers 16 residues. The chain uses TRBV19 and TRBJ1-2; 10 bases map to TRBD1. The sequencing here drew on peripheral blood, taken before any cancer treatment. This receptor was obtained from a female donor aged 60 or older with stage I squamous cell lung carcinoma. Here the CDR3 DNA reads TGTGCCAGTAGTACCATGACGACAGGGGGCGTCGATGGCTACACCTTC. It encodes CASSTMTTGGVDGYTF.